This T cell receptor beta chain was found in a study of persistence of HIV-infected CD4 T cells. Cells were stimulated with overlapping HIV-1 Gag 15-mer peptides. CD40L-negative CD69-negative CD45RO-high memory CD4+ T cells were sorted as populations depleted of antigen-responding cells. Donors had undetectable plasma HIV-1 RNA, under 50 copies/mL, for 4+ years. In the case of this clone: Its antigen is still unknown.

In germline, CDR1 is SGHDT, CDR2 YYEEEE. The CDR3 is made up of 11 amino acids. V was clipped by 4 bases and J by 3 bases, with 5 bases between them. General study points: Bulk TCR data could not be restricted to HIV-1-infected CMV-responding cells.

The libraries were made with immunoSEQ version 4 in survey mode. Libraries were prepared by immunoSEQ multiplex PCR; TCRdb keeps only in-frame clonotypes and omits some of them. The profile shows about 40,000 clones, around 82% of them singletons. This sequence originates from an adult man with HIV who was CMV-seropositive. This specimen consisted of CD4+ T cells sorted from PBMCs after roughly 18-hour stimulation, obtained from a patient who received antiretroviral therapy. The chain is built from TRBV5-6 and TRBJ2-7; possible D gene TRBD2, 5 bases. The CDR3, as DNA: TGTGCCAGCAGCGAGGGCTACGAGCAGTACTTC. Protein sequence: CASSEGYEQYF.